Listed below are T cell receptor beta chains from one sample, sequenced in a study of Graves' ophthalmopathy and Graves' hyperthyroidism. Via MiXCR, TCRdb re-called the multiplex PCR reads, giving one row per CDR3 protein. This sample has about 220,000 distinct CDR3 sequences, with roughly 21% found just once. Material: peripheral blood. All receptors come from a woman aged 50 to 65 with Graves' ophthalmopathy. Each CDR3 is given with its conserved first and last residue. A D gene is named only where the DNA matches it firmly. Size tells how often a clone was seen (once, few, many) or the class of an expanded clone, and some rows leave it out.

14	TRBV10-1	-	-	TRBJ2-5	TGCGCCAGCAGTGAGGGGATAAATGTGGAGACCCAGTACTTC	CASSEGINVETQYF
17	TRBV6-2/TRBV6-3	TRBD2	many	TRBJ2-7	TGTGCCTGCAGTTACTCGACGGGACTAGCGGAATCCTACGAGCAGTACTTC	CACSYSTGLAESYEQYF
14	TRBV28	-	-	TRBJ2-5	TGTGCCAGCAGTCCGTGGAGGGGACAAGAGACCCAGTACTTC	CASSPWRGQETQYF
15	TRBV7-2	TRBD1	many	TRBJ1-6	TGTGCCAGCAGCCGACAGGGGCGGTATGGTTCACCCCTCCACTTT	CASSRQGRYGSPLHF
12	TRBV2	-	-	TRBJ2-5	TGTGCCAGCAGTGAATTTCCGGAGACCCAGTACTTC	CASSEFPETQYF
13	TRBV6-5	TRBD1	-	TRBJ2-7	TGTGCCAGCAGTTACAGGGGGCAGGCCGAGCAGTACTTC	CASSYRGQAEQYF
15	TRBV12-3/TRBV12-4	TRBD1	-	TRBJ2-2	TGTGCCAGCATTTCCGGGACAGGGTACACCGGGGAGCTGTTTTTT	CASISGTGYTGELFF
15	TRBV19	-	-	TRBJ2-5	TGTGCCAGTAGTATCGATATGGGTAGCATCGTGACCCAGTACTTC	CASSIDMGSIVTQYF
15	TRBV6-1	-	many	TRBJ1-5	TGTGCCAGCAGTGATGGGGCCGTTCACTATCAGCCCCAGCATTTT	CASSDGAVHYQPQHF
15	TRBV28	TRBD1	many	TRBJ1-6	TGTGCCAGCAGTTTATATGTACAGGGGGGTTCACCCCTCCACTTT	CASSLYVQGGSPLHF
14	TRBV5-1	-	many	TRBJ2-7	TGCGCCAGCAGCCGGTCCCGGGGTTCCTACGAGCAGTACTTC	CASSRSRGSYEQYF
16	TRBV11-2	-	many	TRBJ2-2	TGTGCCAGCAGCTTAAACAGGGCAGGGAACACCGGGGAGCTGTTTTTT	CASSLNRAGNTGELFF
21	TRBV13	-	-	TRBJ1-2	TGTGCCAGCAGCTTCCCAACTCGGGACACCCCGCAAGCCCCGGCTAACTATGGCTACACCTTC	CASSFPTRDTPQAPANYGYTF
16	TRBV18	TRBD1	many	TRBJ1-6	TGTGCCAGCTCACAACAACCGGGACAGGGAGGTTCACCCCTCCACTTT	CASSQQPGQGGSPLHF
14	TRBV7-2	TRBD1	many	TRBJ2-7	TGTGCCAGCAGTAGGACAGGGGGGTCCTACGAGCAGTACTTC	CASSRTGGSYEQYF
12	TRBV12-3/TRBV12-4	-	many	TRBJ2-5	TGTGCCAGCAGTACTAACGGGGGGACCCAGTACTTC	CASSTNGGTQYF
12	TRBV12-3/TRBV12-4	-	many	TRBJ2-5	TGTGCCAGCAGTTTTTCACAAGAGACCCAGTACTTC	CASSFSQETQYF
15	TRBV28	TRBD1	-	TRBJ2-7	TGTGCCAGCAGCAAGACCGTACAGGGGGCAGCCGAGCAGTACTTC	CASSKTVQGAAEQYF
14	TRBV13	-	many	TRBJ2-2	TGTGCCGGCAAAAGGGCAGGGAACACCGGGGAGCTGTTTTTT	CAGKRAGNTGELFF
12	TRBV7-2	-	few	TRBJ1-1	TGTGCCGGGGGGGCCAGACGAGATGAAGCTTTCTTT	CAGGARRDEAFF
14	TRBV20-1	TRBD1	many	TRBJ2-5	TGCAGTCCATTTTCCCGGGACAGGGAAGAGACCCAGTACTTC	CSPFSRDREETQYF
14	TRBV2	-	many	TRBJ2-5	TGTGCCAGCTCGGTCCCACAGACGGAGGGGACCCAGTACTTC	CASSVPQTEGTQYF
14	TRBV7-2	-	few	TRBJ2-3	TGTGCCAGCAGCTTAACCCCGAGCACAGATACGCAGTATTTT	CASSLTPSTDTQYF
15	TRBV6-2/TRBV6-3	TRBD2	many	TRBJ2-7	TGTGCCAGCAGTCGAGCCGGGACTACCGGCTACGAGCAGTACTTC	CASSRAGTTGYEQYF
15	TRBV18	TRBD1	many	TRBJ1-6	TGTGCCAGCTCACGGGGACAGGGGAAAGACTCACCCCTCCACTTT	CASSRGQGKDSPLHF
14	TRBV3-1	-	-	TRBJ2-7	TGTGCCAGCAGCCCACCTTTTGGGGGTTACGAGCAGTACTTC	CASSPPFGGYEQYF
12	TRBV2	-	-	TRBJ1-3	TGTGCCAGCAGCGCTAGGGTGGACACCATATATTTT	CASSARVDTIYF
14	TRBV5-1	TRBD2	-	TRBJ2-7	TGCGCCAGCAACCCGGGGACGGGGGGCTACGAGCAGTACTTC	CASNPGTGGYEQYF
14	TRBV6-1	TRBD1	-	TRBJ2-2	TGTGCCAGCAAATGGGACAGGGGAGAGGGGGAGCTGTTTTTT	CASKWDRGEGELFF
16	TRBV28	TRBD1	once	TRBJ2-5	TGTGCCAGCAGTTCAGGACAGGGGTCGTTCGGTGAGACCCAGTACTTC	CASSSGQGSFGETQYF
13	TRBV4-1	-	many	TRBJ2-7	TGCGCCAGCAGCCAATCGGCAACCTACGAGCAGTACTTC	CASSQSATYEQYF
18	TRBV4-1	TRBD2	few	TRBJ2-4	TGCGCCAGCAGCCAAGACCCATCGGGTAGCGGGAGGGAGGACATTCAGTACTTC	CASSQDPSGSGREDIQYF
14	TRBV2	-	few	TRBJ2-3	TGTGCCAGCAGCGAGCTGGGGCCCACAGATACGCAGTATTTT	CASSELGPTDTQYF
14	TRBV19	TRBD1	many	TRBJ1-1	TGTGCCAGTAGTGCCGACAGGGGAAGCGCTGAAGCTTTCTTT	CASSADRGSAEAFF
14	TRBV2	TRBD1	many	TRBJ1-2	TGTGCCAGCAGTGACGAGGACAGGACAGATGGCTACACCTTC	CASSDEDRTDGYTF
15	TRBV11-2	TRBD1	many	TRBJ2-7	TGTGCCAGCAGCTTAGATAGGGGGCACTCCTACGAGCAGTACTTC	CASSLDRGHSYEQYF
13	TRBV6-2/TRBV6-3	TRBD2	many	TRBJ2-7	TGTGCCAGCACCAGCCGGGAGGGCTACGAGCAGTACTTC	CASTSREGYEQYF
16	TRBV2	TRBD2	-	TRBJ2-7	TGTGCCAGCAGTGATTCGGTTAGCGGGAGAAACTACGAGCAGTACTTC	CASSDSVSGRNYEQYF
15	TRBV5-1	TRBD1	many	TRBJ1-2	TGCGCCAGCAGCACGACCGGACAGGGGCTCTCTGGCTACACCTTC	CASSTTGQGLSGYTF
15	TRBV20-1	-	many	TRBJ2-7	TGCAGTGCTAGTATTTCCAGGGGGGGTATCTACGAGCAGTACTTC	CSASISRGGIYEQYF
14	TRBV19	TRBD1	-	TRBJ2-2	TGTGCCAGTAGCCCCGGACAGGGTCCCGGGGAGCTGTTTTTT	CASSPGQGPGELFF
12	TRBV6-2/TRBV6-3	-	many	TRBJ1-2	TGTGCCAGCAGTTACGTAGGGAATGGCTACACCTTC	CASSYVGNGYTF
14	TRBV12-5	-	once	TRBJ1-1	TGTGCTACCACAGGGTATACCTCGGGCACTGAAGCTTTCTTT	CATTGYTSGTEAFF
16	TRBV5-1	-	-	TRBJ2-7	TGCGCCAGCAGCCCCGAAGGGGCAACAAGGGCCTACGAGCAGTACTTC	CASSPEGATRAYEQYF